This TCR beta chain was profiled in a study of ipilimumab plus nivolumab after autologous stem cell transplantation. Trimming took 6 bases from V and 6 from J, leaving 9 bases between them. This CDR3 has 11 residues. CDR1 is SEHNR, CDR2 FQNEAQ, per germline (reference sequence). The data were produced by immunoSEQ multiplex PCR, yet TCRdb's version contains in-frame clones alone and is incomplete. The sample includes roughly 43,000 clones, roughly 88% of them seen just once. Checkpoint therapy with ipilimumab 1 mg/kg began 14 to 28 days after transplant. Patients got 3 mg/kg IV nivolumab weeks 1, 4, 7, 10, then biweekly through week 26.

The sequencing used PBMCs, collected in a trial of ipilimumab plus nivolumab as post-transplant consolidation. This chain uses TRBV7-9 with TRBJ2-7; the D gene is possibly TRBD1 (5 bases). The clonotype originates from a male donor with multiple myeloma. The CDR3 nucleotides are TGTGCCAGCAGAAGGGGTGGCGAGCAGTACTTC. Amino acids: CASRRGGEQYF.